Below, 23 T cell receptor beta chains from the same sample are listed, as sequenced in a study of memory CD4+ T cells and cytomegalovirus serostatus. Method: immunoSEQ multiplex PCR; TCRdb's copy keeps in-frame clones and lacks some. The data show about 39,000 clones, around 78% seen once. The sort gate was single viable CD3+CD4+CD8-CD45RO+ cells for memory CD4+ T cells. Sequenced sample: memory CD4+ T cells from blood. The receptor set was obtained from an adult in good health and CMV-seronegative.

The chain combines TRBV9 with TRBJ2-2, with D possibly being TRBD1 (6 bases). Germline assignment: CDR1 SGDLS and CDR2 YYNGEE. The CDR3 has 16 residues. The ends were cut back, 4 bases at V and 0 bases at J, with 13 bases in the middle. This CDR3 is CASSPQGYANTGELFF. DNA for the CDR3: TGTGCCAGCAGCCCACAGGGTTACGCGAACACCGGGGAGCTGTTTTTT.

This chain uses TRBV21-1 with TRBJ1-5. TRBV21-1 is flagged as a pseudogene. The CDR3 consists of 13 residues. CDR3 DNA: TGTGCCAGCAGCCCTCGGTGGGGTCATCCCCAGCATTTT. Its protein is CASSPRWGHPQHF.

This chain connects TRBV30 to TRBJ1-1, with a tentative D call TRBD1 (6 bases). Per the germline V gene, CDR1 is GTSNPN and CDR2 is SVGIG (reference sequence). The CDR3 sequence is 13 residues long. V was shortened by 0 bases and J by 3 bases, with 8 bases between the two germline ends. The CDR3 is CAWSVQGYTEAFF. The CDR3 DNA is TGTGCCTGGAGTGTACAGGGATACACTGAAGCTTTCTTT.

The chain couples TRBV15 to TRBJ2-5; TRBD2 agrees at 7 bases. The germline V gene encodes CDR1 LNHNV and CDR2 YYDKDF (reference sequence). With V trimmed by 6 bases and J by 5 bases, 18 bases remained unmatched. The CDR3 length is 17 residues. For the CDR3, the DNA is TGTGCCACCAGAGGCGTGCGCGGGGGTCACCCGGGGGAGACCCAGTACTTC. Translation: CATRGVRGGHPGETQYF.

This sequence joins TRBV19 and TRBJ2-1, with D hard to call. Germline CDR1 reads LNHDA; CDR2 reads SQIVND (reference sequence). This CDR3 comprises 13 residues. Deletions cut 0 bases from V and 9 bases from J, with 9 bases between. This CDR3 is CASSIDLSGEQFF. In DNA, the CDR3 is TGTGCCAGTAGTATAGATCTCTCGGGTGAGCAGTTCTTC.

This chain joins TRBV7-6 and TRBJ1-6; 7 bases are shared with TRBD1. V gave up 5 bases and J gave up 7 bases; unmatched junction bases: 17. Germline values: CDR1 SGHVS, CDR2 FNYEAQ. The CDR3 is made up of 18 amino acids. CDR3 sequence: CASSLDVPTGSLNSPLHF. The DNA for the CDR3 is TGTGCCAGCAGCCTCGACGTCCCGACAGGGTCTTTGAATTCACCCCTCCACTTT.

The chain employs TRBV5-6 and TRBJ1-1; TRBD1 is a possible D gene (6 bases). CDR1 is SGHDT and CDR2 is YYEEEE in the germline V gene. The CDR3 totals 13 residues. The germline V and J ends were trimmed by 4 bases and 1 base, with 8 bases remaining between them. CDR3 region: CASSQDRNTEAFF. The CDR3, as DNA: TGTGCCAGCAGCCAGGACAGGAACACTGAAGCTTTCTTT.

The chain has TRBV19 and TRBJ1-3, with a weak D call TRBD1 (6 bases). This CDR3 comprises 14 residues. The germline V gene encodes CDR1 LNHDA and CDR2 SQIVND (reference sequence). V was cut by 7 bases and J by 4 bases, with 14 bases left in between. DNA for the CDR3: TGTGCCAGTACCAGGGGCGGGTCCGGAAACACCATATATTTT. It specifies CASTRGGSGNTIYF.

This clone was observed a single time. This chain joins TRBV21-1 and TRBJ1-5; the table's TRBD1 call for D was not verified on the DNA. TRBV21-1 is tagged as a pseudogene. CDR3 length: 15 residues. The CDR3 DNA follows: TGTGCCAGCAGCAAAGACGTGGGGCCCGATCAGCCCCAGCATTTT. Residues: CASSKDVGPDQPQHF.

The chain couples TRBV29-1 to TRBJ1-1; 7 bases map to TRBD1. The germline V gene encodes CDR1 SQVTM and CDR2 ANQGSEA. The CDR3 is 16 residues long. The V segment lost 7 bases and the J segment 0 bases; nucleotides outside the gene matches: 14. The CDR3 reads CSAKGGTLSMNTEAFF. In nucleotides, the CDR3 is TGCAGCGCTAAAGGGGGCACTCTATCCATGAACACTGAAGCTTTCTTT. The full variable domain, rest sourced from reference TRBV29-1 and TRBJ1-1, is SAVISQKPSRDICQRGTSLTIQCQVDSQVTMMFWYRQQPGQSLTLIATANQGSEATYESGFVIDKFPISRPNLTFSTLTVSNMSPEDSSIYLCSAKGGTLSMNTEAFFGQGTRLTVV.

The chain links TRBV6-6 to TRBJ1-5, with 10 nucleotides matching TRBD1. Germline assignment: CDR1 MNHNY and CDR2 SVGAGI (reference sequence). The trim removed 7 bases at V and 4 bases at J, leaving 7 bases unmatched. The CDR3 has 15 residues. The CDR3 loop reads CASTLEGQGNQPQHF. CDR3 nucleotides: TGTGCCAGCACCTTAGAGGGACAGGGGAATCAGCCCCAGCATTTT.

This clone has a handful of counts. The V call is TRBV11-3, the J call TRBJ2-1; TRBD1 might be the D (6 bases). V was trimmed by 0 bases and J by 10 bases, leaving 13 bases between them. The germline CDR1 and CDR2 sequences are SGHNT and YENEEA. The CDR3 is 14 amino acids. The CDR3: CASSLDQGPGEQFF. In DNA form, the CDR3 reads TGTGCCAGCAGCTTAGATCAGGGGCCAGGGGAGCAGTTCTTC. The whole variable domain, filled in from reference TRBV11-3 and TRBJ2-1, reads EAGVVQSPRYKIIEKKQPVAFWCNPISGHNTLYWYLQNLGQGPELLIRYENEEAVDDSQLPKDRFSAERLKGVDSTLKIQPAELGDSAVYLCASSLDQGPGEQFFGPGTRLTVL.

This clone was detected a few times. Here the CDR3 DNA reads TGTGCCAGCAGCGCCACCGGGACAGGGGGCATCGATGAGCAGTTCTTC. As protein: CASSATGTGGIDEQFF. The chain is built from TRBV9 and TRBJ2-1, with 12 bases matching TRBD1. Germline V gene sequence: CDR1 SGDLS, CDR2 YYNGEE. The CDR3 covers 16 residues. J was trimmed by 8 bases and V by 3 bases; bases with no gene match: 9.

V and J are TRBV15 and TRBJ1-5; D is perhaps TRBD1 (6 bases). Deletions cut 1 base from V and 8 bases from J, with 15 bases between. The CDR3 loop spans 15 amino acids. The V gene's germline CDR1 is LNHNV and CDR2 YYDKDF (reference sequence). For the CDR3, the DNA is TGTGCCACCAGCAGAGGGAACAGGGCCGAAGAGCCCCAGCATTTT. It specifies CATSRGNRAEEPQHF. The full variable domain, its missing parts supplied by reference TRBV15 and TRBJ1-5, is DAMVIQNPRYQVTQFGKPVTLSCSQTLNHNVMYWYQQKSSQAPKLLFHYYDKDFNNEADTPDNFQSRRPNTSFCFLDIRSPGLGDTAMYLCATSRGNRAEEPQHFGDGTRLSIL.

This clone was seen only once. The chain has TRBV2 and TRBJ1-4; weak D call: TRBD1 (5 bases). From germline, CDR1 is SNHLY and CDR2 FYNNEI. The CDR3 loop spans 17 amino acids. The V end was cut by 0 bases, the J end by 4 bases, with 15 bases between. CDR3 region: CASSEAWRGRGNEKLFF. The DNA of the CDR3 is TGTGCCAGCAGTGAAGCATGGAGGGGACGGGGTAATGAAAAACTGTTTTTT.

CDR3 residues: CASSLEGYEQYF. The CDR3 bases are TGTGCCAGCAGCTTGGAAGGTTACGAGCAGTACTTC. The chain couples TRBV5-6 to TRBJ2-7, with unresolved D. This CDR3 has 12 residues. Germline lookup yields CDR1 SGHDT and CDR2 YYEEEE. Trimming removed 0 bases at V and 4 bases at J, with 5 bases between.

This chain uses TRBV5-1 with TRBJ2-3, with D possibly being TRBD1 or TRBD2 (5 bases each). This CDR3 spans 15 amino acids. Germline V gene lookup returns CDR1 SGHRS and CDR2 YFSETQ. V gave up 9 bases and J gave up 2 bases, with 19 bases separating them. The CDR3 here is CATRRGETHTDTQYF. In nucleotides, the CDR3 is TGCGCCACTCGTCGAGGGGAAACTCACACAGATACGCAGTATTTT.

CDR3 loop: CASSISGDGTYYGYTF. The CDR3 DNA reads TGTGCCAGTAGTATTTCAGGGGACGGAACCTACTATGGCTACACCTTC. The chain joins TRBV19 to TRBJ1-2, with D perhaps TRBD1 (6 bases). The germline CDR1 and CDR2 sequences are LNHDA and SQIVND (reference sequence). V shed 3 bases and J shed 3 bases, with 17 bases lying between them. The CDR3 length is 16 residues.

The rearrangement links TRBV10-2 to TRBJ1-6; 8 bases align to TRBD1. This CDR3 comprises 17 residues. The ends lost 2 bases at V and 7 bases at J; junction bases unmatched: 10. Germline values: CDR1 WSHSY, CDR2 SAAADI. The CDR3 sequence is CASSENAGGPANSPLHF. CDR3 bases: TGCGCCAGCAGTGAGAATGCAGGGGGCCCGGCGAATTCACCCCTCCACTTT.

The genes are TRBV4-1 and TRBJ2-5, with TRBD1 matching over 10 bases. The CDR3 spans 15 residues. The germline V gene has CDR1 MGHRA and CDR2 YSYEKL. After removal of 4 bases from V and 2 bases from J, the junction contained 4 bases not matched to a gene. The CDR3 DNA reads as TGCGCCAGCAGCCGGGACAGGGGAGGACAAGAGACCCAGTACTTC. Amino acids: CASSRDRGGQETQYF.

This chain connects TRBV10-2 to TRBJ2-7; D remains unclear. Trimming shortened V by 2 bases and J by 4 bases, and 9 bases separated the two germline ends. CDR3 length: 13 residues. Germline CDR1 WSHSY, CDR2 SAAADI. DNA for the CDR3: TGCGCCAGCAGTGAGCCCCTTAGTTACGAGCAGTACTTC. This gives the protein CASSEPLSYEQYF.

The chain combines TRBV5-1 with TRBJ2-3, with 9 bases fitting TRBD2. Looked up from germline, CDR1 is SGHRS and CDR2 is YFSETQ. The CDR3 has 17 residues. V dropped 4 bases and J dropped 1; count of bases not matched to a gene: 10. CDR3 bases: TGCGCCAGCAGCCCAGTGACTAGCGGTCTTGGCACAGATACGCAGTATTTT. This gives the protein CASSPVTSGLGTDTQYF.

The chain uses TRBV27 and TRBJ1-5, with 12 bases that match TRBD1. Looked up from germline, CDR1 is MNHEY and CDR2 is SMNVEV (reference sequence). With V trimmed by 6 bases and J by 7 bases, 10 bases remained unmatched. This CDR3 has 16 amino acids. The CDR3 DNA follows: TGTGCCAGCAGAATCCGAGGGGACAGGGGGCCGCAGCCCCAGCATTTT. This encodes CASRIRGDRGPQPQHF.